A single sample is the source of the 30 T cell receptor beta chains below, sequenced in a study of CD8+ T cells in alopecia areata. Isolated RNA was reverse transcribed into cDNA used as the sequencing template. Profiled with immunoSEQ multiplex PCR; TCRdb holds only in-frame clones, not every one. The data show roughly 70,000 clones, with approximately 30% seen just once and about 16% held by the top ten. Sample treatment: oral pan-JAK inhibitor, 5-10 mg twice daily. The sequencing here drew on CD8+ T cells sorted from blood, taken at week 4, from a patient treated with tofacitinib. Receptors originate from a human donor with alopecia areata.

The V and J genes are TRBV5-4 and TRBJ2-2, with 8 bases lining up with TRBD1. Germline CDR1 and CDR2: SGHNT and YYREEE (reference sequence). CDR3 length equals 16 residues. The J segment lost 7 bases and the V segment lost 4 bases, leaving 12 bases of the junction unmatched. This CDR3 reads CASSQDGTGPRGELFF. CDR3 DNA: TGTGCCAGCAGCCAAGACGGGACAGGTCCCCGCGGGGAGCTGTTTTTT.

The count of this clone is one. The rearrangement links TRBV29-1 to TRBJ2-2; D is undetermined. The germline V gene encodes CDR1 SQVTM and CDR2 ANQGSEA. CDR3 length: 12 residues. Trimming shortened V by 3 bases and J by 5 bases, and 7 bases separated the two germline ends. CDR3 nucleotides: TGCAGCGTTGACGTTGGTACCGGGGAGCTGTTTTTT. This sequence encodes CSVDVGTGELFF.

The CDR3 sequence is CASSPVAGVRSYNEQFF. The CDR3 DNA reads TGCGCCAGCAGCCCAGTAGCGGGCGTACGGTCCTACAATGAGCAGTTCTTC. The rearrangement links TRBV4-1 to TRBJ2-1, with 7 nucleotides matching TRBD2. There are 17 residues in the CDR3. Losses at the gene ends were 4 bases for V and 1 base for J; bases not matched to a gene: 10. Germline CDR1 is MGHRA and CDR2 is YSYEKL.

The chain links TRBV9 to TRBJ1-1; possibly TRBD1 for D (6 bases). This CDR3 comprises 14 residues. CDR1 and CDR2 from the germline V gene are SGDLS and YYNGEE. The V gene lost 0 bases and the J gene lost 5 bases, with 11 bases spanning the gap. In DNA form, the CDR3 reads TGTGCCAGCAGCGTAGACAGGGTTGGGACTGAAGCTTTCTTT. It specifies CASSVDRVGTEAFF.

The sample holds a few counts of this clone. The chain is built from TRBV30 and TRBJ2-1; 7 bases align to TRBD2. V lost 1 base and J lost 6; bases outside the gene matches: 3. The CDR3 has 13 amino acids. CDR1 GTSNPN and CDR2 SVGIG come from the germline V gene (reference sequence). CDR3 DNA: TGTGCCTGGAGTGGAGCGGGGTTCAATGAGCAGTTCTTC. Translation: CAWSGAGFNEQFF.

This clone was counted only a few times. The chain employs TRBV29-1 and TRBJ2-7; 8 bases line up with TRBD2. Germline values: CDR1 SQVTM, CDR2 ANQGSEA. The CDR3 covers 15 residues. V trimming: 2 bases; J trimming: 1 base; junction bases outside the gene matches: 7. CDR3 in amino acids: CSVEIVGTRSYEQYF. CDR3 nucleotide sequence: TGCAGCGTTGAAATAGTCGGGACTAGATCCTACGAGCAGTACTTC.

The gene calls are TRBV5-1 and TRBJ2-3; a possible D gene is TRBD1 (6 bases). The CDR3 is made up of 14 amino acids. Germline V gene sequence: CDR1 SGHRS, CDR2 YFSETQ. Between the trimmed V and J ends, which lost 2 bases and 4 bases, there was a span of 11 bases. This CDR3 reads CASSFTGSPDTQYF. The CDR3 DNA reads as TGCGCCAGCAGCTTTACAGGGAGCCCAGATACGCAGTATTTT.

The chain recombines TRBV6-1 with TRBJ2-5; D ambiguous. Germline-derived CDR1 and CDR2 are MNHNS and SASEGT. CDR3 length: 15 amino acids. The V gene lost 2 bases and the J gene lost 3 bases, with 13 bases spanning the gap. The CDR3 DNA reads as TGTGCCAGCAGTGAATTCCGAATGGGTAAAGAGACCCAGTACTTC. Its protein product is CASSEFRMGKETQYF.

V and J are TRBV29-1 and TRBJ2-2, with D perhaps matching TRBD1 or TRBD2 (5 bases each). Germline CDR1 is SQVTM and CDR2 is ANQGSEA. With 4 bases removed from V and 4 bases from J, the gap between germline ends came to 10 bases. CDR3 length: 13 residues. The CDR3 DNA sequence: TGCAGCGTTGTGGCAGGGAGCACCGGGGAGCTGTTTTTT. Translated, it gives CSVVAGSTGELFF.

This chain links TRBV29-1 with TRBJ2-1; D remains unclear. V gave up 7 bases and J gave up 3 bases, with 13 bases separating them. The CDR3 runs 13 residues. The V gene's germline CDR1 is SQVTM and CDR2 ANQGSEA. The CDR3 DNA sequence: TGCAGCGCGTTGGTAGTTGGCTACAATGAGCAGTTCTTC. Translation gives CSALVVGYNEQFF.

This clone was counted between two and nine times. The gene calls are TRBV30 and TRBJ2-1, with TRBD1 identical over 9 bases. Germline CDR1 GTSNPN, CDR2 SVGIG (reference sequence). The CDR3 length is 13 residues. V gave up 5 bases and J gave up 7 bases; unmatched junction bases: 6. CDR3 DNA: TGTGCCTGGCTCGTGACAGGGGGTAATGAGCAGTTCTTC. Protein product: CAWLVTGGNEQFF.

Many counts were recorded for this clone. The genes are TRBV6-4 and TRBJ2-6; tentative D call: TRBD2 (6 bases). V was clipped by 4 bases and J by 3 bases, with 10 bases between them. The CDR3 has 15 amino acids. Germline assignment: CDR1 MRHNA and CDR2 SNTAGT. CDR3 nucleotides: TGTGCCAGCAGTGGTGGGACTGGTGGGGCCAACGTCCTGACTTTC. It encodes CASSGGTGGANVLTF.

In nucleotides, the CDR3 is TGTGCCAGCGGGGCCGGGACTAACAATGAGCAGTTCTTC. This sequence encodes CASGAGTNNEQFF. The J gene is TRBJ2-1, the V gene TRBV2; 7 positions match TRBD2. Per the germline V gene, CDR1 is SNHLY and CDR2 is FYNNEI. CDR3 size: 13 residues. The ends lost 8 bases at V and 5 bases at J; junction bases unmatched: 6.

This clone was observed a single time. This chain uses TRBV10-3 with TRBJ2-5, with D hard to call. Germline V gene lookup returns CDR1 ENHRY and CDR2 SYGVKD. The V end was cut by 2 bases, the J end by 5 bases, with 9 bases between. The CDR3 runs 13 residues. This CDR3 reads CAISEDIGETQYF. In DNA, the CDR3 is TGTGCCATCAGTGAGGACATCGGGGAGACCCAGTACTTC.

This chain uses TRBV7-6 with TRBJ1-4; D gene uncertain. Per germline, CDR1 SGHVS and CDR2 FNYEAQ. The length of the CDR3 is 14 residues. Trimming removed 5 bases at V and 8 bases at J, with 15 bases between. This CDR3 reads CASSPEEGGEKLFF. For the CDR3, the DNA is TGTGCCAGCAGCCCAGAGGAGGGTGGCGAAAAACTGTTTTTT.

The chain uses TRBV4-1 and TRBJ2-1; 13 bases map to TRBD2. CDR1 and CDR2 (germline): MGHRA, YSYEKL. The CDR3 is made up of 17 amino acids. V shed 0 bases and J 7 bases; nucleotides not matched to a gene: 6. CDR3 residues: CASSQESGTSGMNEQFF. As DNA, the CDR3 is TGCGCCAGCAGCCAAGAATCCGGGACTAGCGGGATGAATGAGCAGTTCTTC.

The V and J genes are TRBV6-5 and TRBJ2-5, with D possibly matching TRBD2 (6 bases). CDR3 size: 13 residues. Germline V gene data show CDR1 as MNHEY and CDR2 as SVGAGI. V was pared by 2 bases and J by 5 bases, with 9 bases between. CDR3 in amino acids: CASSYGLAETQYF. CDR3 coding DNA: TGTGCCAGCAGTTACGGGCTAGCGGAGACCCAGTACTTC.

This clone occurred a few times. This chain links TRBV4-1 with TRBJ2-5; weak D call: TRBD2 (7 bases). The CDR3 sequence is 15 residues long. V was cut by 4 bases and J by 4 bases, with 16 bases left in between. Germline V gives CDR1 MGHRA, CDR2 YSYEKL. The CDR3 sequence: CASSRSGGGGETQYF. CDR3 nucleotides: TGCGCCAGCAGCCGTAGCGGAGGGGGGGGAGAGACCCAGTACTTC.

This clone was seen only a few times. V usage is TRBV11-2 and J usage is TRBJ2-1, with no clear D. The CDR3 is 12 residues long. Trimming removed 1 base at V and 9 bases at J, with 7 bases between. Germline V gene data show CDR1 as SGHAT and CDR2 as FQNNGV. Here the CDR3 DNA reads TGTGCCAGCAGCTTAGTCGTGGGTGAGCAGTTCTTC. Translation: CASSLVVGEQFF.

This clone turned up a few times. The chain employs TRBV5-1 and TRBJ2-7, with 11 bases aligning to TRBD1. CDR1 and CDR2 (germline): SGHRS, YFSETQ. With 4 bases clipped from V and 3 bases from J, the junction kept 3 bases outside the gene matches. CDR3 size: 14 residues. The CDR3 region is CASSGGTGGYEQYF. The CDR3 nucleotides read TGCGCCAGCAGCGGCGGGACAGGGGGCTACGAGCAGTACTTC. Filled out from reference TRBV5-1 and TRBJ2-7, the complete variable domain reads KAGVTQTPRYLIKTRGQQVTLSCSPISGHRSVSWYQQTPGQGLQFLFEYFSETQRNKGNFPGRFSGRQFSNSRSEMNVSTLELGDSALYLCASSGGTGGYEQYFGPGTRLTVT.

The rearrangement links TRBV30 to TRBJ1-1; TRBD1 aligns across 8 bases. The CDR3 is made up of 12 amino acids. J gave up 5 bases and V 4 bases, and 3 bases lay outside the gene matches. Germline V CDR1 and CDR2: GTSNPN, SVGIG (reference sequence). CDR3 sequence: CAWTGGRTEAFF. CDR3 nucleotides: TGTGCCTGGACAGGGGGCAGAACTGAAGCTTTCTTT.

This chain connects TRBV30 to TRBJ2-5; D not certain. With 7 bases removed from V and 5 bases from J, the gap between germline ends came to 17 bases. The CDR3 runs to 13 residues. Germline V lookup: CDR1 GTSNPN, CDR2 SVGIG (reference sequence). The CDR3 sequence: CASNFGHDETQYF. CDR3 nucleotide sequence: TGTGCCTCGAACTTTGGCCACGACGAGACCCAGTACTTC.

The chain uses TRBV11-2 and TRBJ2-7, with D perhaps being TRBD1 or TRBD2 (7 bases each). This CDR3 is built from 13 residues. The V gene's germline CDR1 is SGHAT and CDR2 FQNNGV. Trimming pared 5 bases from V and 6 bases from J, leaving 14 bases between. CDR3 sequence: CASSPGGESEQYF. The CDR3 nucleotides are TGTGCCAGCAGCCCAGGGGGGGAGAGCGAGCAGTACTTC. Looking up the rest from reference TRBV11-2 and TRBJ2-7 gives the full variable domain: EAGVAQSPRYKIIEKRQSVAFWCNPISGHATLYWYQQILGQGPKLLIQFQNNGVVDDSQLPKDRFSAERLKGVDSTLKIQPAKLEDSAVYLCASSPGGESEQYFGPGTRLTVT.

In this sample, this clone turned up a few times. The rearrangement links TRBV29-1 to TRBJ2-5, with D unclear. The CDR3 extends over 14 amino acids. Per the germline V gene, CDR1 is SQVTM and CDR2 is ANQGSEA. Trimming took 4 bases from V and 1 from J, leaving 13 bases between them. CDR3 in amino acids: CSVGLQTIQETQYF. CDR3 bases: TGCAGCGTTGGACTCCAAACGATCCAAGAGACCCAGTACTTC.

This chain links TRBV11-1 with TRBJ2-5, with 10 bases fitting TRBD2. Germline V lookup: CDR1 SGHAT, CDR2 FQDESV (reference sequence). The length of the CDR3 is 15 residues. With 6 bases clipped from V and 5 bases from J, the junction kept 9 bases outside the gene matches. The CDR3 DNA reads TGTGCCAGCAGTCAGCGGGAGGGTAGTACGGAGACCCAGTACTTC. Its protein is CASSQREGSTETQYF.

This clone has just one count. This chain joins TRBV28 and TRBJ1-2, with D uncertain. Germline loops: CDR1 MDHEN, CDR2 SYDVKM. V was shortened by 2 bases and J by 8 bases, with 12 bases between the two germline ends. The CDR3 loop spans 13 amino acids. CDR3 region: CASSLLRLSGYTF. The CDR3 DNA follows: TGTGCCAGCAGTTTACTCAGGCTTTCCGGCTACACCTTC.

This clone came up a few times. The rearrangement links TRBV19 to TRBJ2-5, with TRBD2 as a possible D gene (5 bases). CDR1 is LNHDA and CDR2 is SQIVND in the germline V gene (reference sequence). V was pared by 4 bases and J by 3 bases, with 15 bases between. The CDR3 extends over 15 amino acids. The CDR3 spells CASSKERRDKETQYF. In nucleotides, the CDR3 is TGTGCCAGTAGTAAAGAGCGGAGAGACAAAGAGACCCAGTACTTC.

This clone has only a few counts. The gene calls are TRBV2 and TRBJ1-2, with D unclear. This CDR3 spans 12 amino acids. V was trimmed by 0 bases and J by 14 bases, leaving 13 bases between them. The germline V gene encodes CDR1 SNHLY and CDR2 FYNNEI. The CDR3 coding sequence is TGTGCCAGCAGTGAAGCGTCAGCCGGAGGGACCTTC. Residues: CASSEASAGGTF.

The chain joins TRBV7-9 to TRBJ2-5; TRBD1 matches at 10 bases. Germline-derived CDR1 and CDR2 are SEHNR and FQNEAQ (reference sequence). V was pared by 5 bases and J by 5 bases, with 8 bases of the junction left unmatched. This CDR3 has 15 amino acids. Here the CDR3 reads CASSIGTGAMETQYF. CDR3 DNA: TGTGCCAGCAGCATCGGGACAGGGGCTATGGAGACCCAGTACTTC.

The V call is TRBV7-9, the J call TRBJ2-2, with 11 bases lining up with TRBD2. Trimming cost V 9 bases and J 1 base; bases outside gene matches: 7. Germline loops: CDR1 SEHNR, CDR2 FQNEAQ (reference sequence). This CDR3 comprises 16 residues. The CDR3 reads CASIRTSGQNTGELFF. The CDR3 DNA sequence: TGTGCCAGTATCAGGACTAGCGGGCAGAACACCGGGGAGCTGTTTTTT.